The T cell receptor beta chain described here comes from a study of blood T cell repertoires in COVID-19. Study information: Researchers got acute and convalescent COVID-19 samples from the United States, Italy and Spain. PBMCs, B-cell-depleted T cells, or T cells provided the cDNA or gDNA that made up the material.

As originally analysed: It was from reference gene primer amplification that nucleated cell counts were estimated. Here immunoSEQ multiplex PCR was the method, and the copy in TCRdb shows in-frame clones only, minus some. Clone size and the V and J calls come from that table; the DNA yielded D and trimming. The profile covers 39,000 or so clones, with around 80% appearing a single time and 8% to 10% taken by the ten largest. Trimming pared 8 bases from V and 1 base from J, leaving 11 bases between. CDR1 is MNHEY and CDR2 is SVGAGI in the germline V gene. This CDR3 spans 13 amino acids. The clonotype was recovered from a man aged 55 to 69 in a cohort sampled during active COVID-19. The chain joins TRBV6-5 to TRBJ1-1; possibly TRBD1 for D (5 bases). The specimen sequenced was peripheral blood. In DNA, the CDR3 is TGTGCCAGCGCGGGGGGTTGGAACACTGAAGCTTTCTTT. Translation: CASAGGWNTEAFF.